Below are 15 T cell receptor beta chains sequenced from a single sample in a study of cytomegalovirus exposure and HLA in healthy donors. The PCR made use of 60 Vbeta and 13 Jbeta primers. Assay: immunoSEQ multiplex PCR; the TCRdb copy retains only in-frame clones and omits some. The repertoire holds 90,000 to 130,000 clones, around 79% seen once, with roughly 1.2% in the top ten. The material sequenced was PBMCs. These receptors originate from a woman aged 25 to 39 in good health and CMV-seronegative.

V usage is TRBV5-6 and J usage is TRBJ1-2; D is undetermined. V dropped 0 bases and J dropped 2 bases, with 5 bases sitting between them. The CDR3 extends over 13 amino acids. The V gene's germline CDR1 is SGHDT and CDR2 YYEEEE. The CDR3 DNA follows: TGTGCCAGCAGCTTGGACCGGAACTATGGCTACACCTTC. Translation: CASSLDRNYGYTF.

This chain links TRBV4-3 with TRBJ2-1; maybe TRBD2 (6 bases). V was clipped by 0 bases and J by 10 bases, with 10 bases between them. The CDR3 consists of 13 residues. Germline V gene sequence: CDR1 LGHNA, CDR2 YSLEER. CDR3 coding DNA: TGCGCCAGCAGCCAAGAGGGGACTTGGGAGCAGTTCTTC. This translates into CASSQEGTWEQFF.

Only one count was recorded for this clone. This sequence joins TRBV27 and TRBJ1-5; D possibly corresponds to TRBD1 (6 bases). Germline CDR1 and CDR2: MNHEY and SMNVEV (reference sequence). Trimming left V 2 bases short and J 1 base short, with 9 bases between. The CDR3 is 15 amino acids. The CDR3 spells CASSLKGDSNQPQHF. CDR3 bases: TGTGCCAGCAGTTTAAAGGGGGACAGCAATCAGCCCCAGCATTTT.

The chain couples TRBV4-2 to TRBJ1-3; perhaps TRBD1 as D (5 bases). Germline loops: CDR1 LGHNA, CDR2 YNFKEQ. The ends were cut back, 0 bases at V and 5 bases at J, with 14 bases in the middle. This CDR3 is built from 16 residues. The CDR3: CASSQDGHRVRNTIYF. The CDR3 bases are TGTGCCAGCAGCCAAGACGGACACCGGGTTAGAAACACCATATATTTT.

This clone was counted only a few times. This sample includes further DNA sequences coding for the same CDR3. V is TRBV6-6 and J is TRBJ1-1; D uncertain. The CDR3 has 13 residues. Germline CDR1 is MNHNY and CDR2 is SVGAGI (reference sequence). Trimming pared 4 bases from V and 1 base from J, leaving 7 bases between. CDR3 region: CASSSGWNTEAFF. The CDR3 DNA sequence: TGTGCCAGCAGTTCCGGGTGGAACACTGAAGCTTTCTTT.

This clone appeared once. J is TRBJ2-7 and V is TRBV4-2, with 11 bases that match TRBD2. The junction had 13 bases not matched to a gene; V was cut back by 0 bases and J by 3 bases. CDR3 length: 19 residues. The V gene's germline CDR1 is LGHNA and CDR2 YNFKEQ. The CDR3 protein is CASSQDRLAGGILYYEQYF. In DNA, the CDR3 is TGTGCCAGCAGCCAAGATCGTCTAGCGGGGGGAATCTTATACTACGAGCAGTACTTC.

The chain couples TRBV11-2 to TRBJ1-1; D perhaps matches TRBD1 (6 bases). V was pared by 3 bases and J by 4 bases, with 18 bases between. CDR1 SGHAT and CDR2 FQNNGV come from the germline V gene. There are 16 residues in the CDR3. CDR3 in DNA: TGTGCCAGCAGCTTGAGGATGGTCCAAGGGGGCACTGAAGCTTTCTTT. As protein: CASSLRMVQGGTEAFF.

V gene TRBV6-5 combines with J gene TRBJ2-1, with D possibly matching TRBD1 (6 bases). V was pared by 5 bases and J by 0 bases, with 11 bases between. Germline V gene sequence: CDR1 MNHEY, CDR2 SVGAGI. The CDR3 is made up of 15 amino acids. This CDR3 is CASSPDSNSYNEQFF. The DNA of the CDR3 is TGTGCCAGCAGTCCGGACAGTAACTCCTACAATGAGCAGTTCTTC.

This clone was seen a single time. V gene TRBV6-4 combines with J gene TRBJ2-3; no definite D call. Germline V gives CDR1 MRHNA, CDR2 SNTAGT. V lost 7 bases and J lost 5, with 13 bases in between. CDR3 length: 13 residues. The CDR3 spells CASTLLSKDTQYF. CDR3 nucleotide sequence: TGTGCCAGCACCCTCCTCAGTAAAGATACGCAGTATTTT.

This chain links TRBV7-8 with TRBJ1-6, with 8 bases identical to TRBD1. This CDR3 has 18 amino acids. Germline loops: CDR1 SGHVS, CDR2 FQNEAQ. V dropped 5 bases and J dropped 0; count of bases not matched to a gene: 9. The CDR3 region has the DNA TGTGCCAGCAGCCTTCTGGACAGGGCAAGCTCCTATAATTCACCCCTCCACTTT. Protein sequence: CASSLLDRASSYNSPLHF.

This clone was counted once. V gene TRBV5-1 combines with J gene TRBJ1-2; no definite D call. Trimming removed 0 bases from V and 0 bases from J, with 12 bases in between. The germline gives CDR1 SGHRS, CDR2 YFSETQ. The CDR3 contains 16 residues. CDR3 protein: CASSLGAGRANYGYTF. In DNA form, the CDR3 reads TGCGCCAGCAGCTTGGGGGCCGGCCGAGCTAACTATGGCTACACCTTC.

The chain carries TRBV5-1 and TRBJ2-7; 9 bases are shared with TRBD1. The CDR3 has 15 residues. With 7 bases clipped from V and 6 bases from J, the junction kept 14 bases outside the gene matches. Germline CDR1 reads SGHRS; CDR2 reads YFSETQ. The DNA for the CDR3 is TGCGCCAGCGAGGGACAGGGCCGGGAGACTCGCGAGCAGTACTTC. Translating gives CASEGQGRETREQYF.

The V call is TRBV27, the J call TRBJ2-1, with D tentatively TRBD2 (5 bases). Trimming removed 3 bases from V and 2 bases from J, with 5 bases in between. The CDR3 is made up of 13 amino acids. CDR1 is MNHEY, CDR2 SMNVEV, per germline (reference sequence). The CDR3 DNA reads TGTGCCAGCAGTTTCGGGGCCTACAATGAGCAGTTCTTC. Translating gives CASSFGAYNEQFF.

The chain uses TRBV28 and TRBJ2-7; the match to TRBD1 covers 7 bases. J gave up 4 bases and V 9 bases, and 9 bases lay outside the gene matches. The CDR3 is 13 residues long. CDR1 and CDR2 from the germline V gene are MDHEN and SYDVKM. The CDR3 reads CASGDRAKYEQYF. CDR3 nucleotide sequence: TGTGCCAGTGGCGACAGGGCTAAGTACGAGCAGTACTTC.

The chain is built from TRBV15 and TRBJ2-1; 10 positions agree with TRBD2. With V trimmed by 4 bases and J by 5 bases, 11 bases remained unmatched. Germline assignment: CDR1 LNHNV and CDR2 YYDKDF (reference sequence). The CDR3 consists of 17 residues. In nucleotides, the CDR3 is TGTGCCACCAGCAAACAATTAGCGGGGGGCCACGACAATGAGCAGTTCTTC. Its protein product is CATSKQLAGGHDNEQFF.